This T cell receptor (beta chain) comes out of a study of T cells in localized non-small cell lung cancer. Method: immunoSEQ multiplex PCR; TCRdb's copy keeps in-frame clones and lacks some. The table lists roughly 58,000 clones, roughly 79% of them singletons. This CDR3 contains 13 residues. Germline values: CDR1 SGHRS, CDR2 YFSETQ. Trimming stripped 5 bases from V and 6 bases from J, with 11 bases between. Specimen: PBMCs, collected before any cancer treatment. This chain connects TRBV5-1 to TRBJ2-2; maybe TRBD1 (5 bases). The sequence was collected from a man aged 35 to 69 with stage II lung adenocarcinoma. In DNA form, the CDR3 reads TGCGCCAGCAGGCAAGGGGATTCCGGGGAGCTGTTTTTT. It specifies CASRQGDSGELFF.